The entry below gives a single TCR beta chain sequence along with its context. V lost 7 bases and J 5 bases, leaving 9 bases between the germline ends. This CDR3 contains 11 residues. Germline CDR1 MNHEY, CDR2 SVGEGT. These data belong to a study of blood T cells in healthy people across ages. With a J-beta primer mix and a sample-barcoded 5' primer, a second PCR ran about 7 to 11 cycles. Researchers report that a template-switch adaptor with 12 random nucleotides tagged each cDNA molecule. Each CDR3 protein is one row after TCRdb ran MiXCR on the 5' RACE reads. Of under 750,000 distinct CDR3 sequences in the sample, roughly 48% are singletons; the top ten hold 20% to 25%.

Material: blood. The J gene is TRBJ2-7, the V gene TRBV6-2 or TRBV6-3; D ambiguous. This TCR derives from a man aged 80 or over in good health. CDR3 DNA sequence: TGTGCCAGCACCGCTAGGAACGAGCAGTACTTC. Protein: CASTARNEQYF.